This T cell receptor beta chain is drawn from a study of T cells in localized non-small cell lung cancer. V was trimmed by 0 bases and J by 6 bases, leaving 11 bases between them. CDR1 is SGHAT, CDR2 FQNNGV, per germline. The CDR3 is made up of 14 amino acids. Points on this clone: Its antigen is not known.

Profiling relied on immunoSEQ multiplex PCR, and the TCRdb table lists in-frame clones only, not all of them. This table holds roughly 35,000 clones, around 94% found once. General study findings and limits: Sequencing involved a lone tumor region, leaving heterogeneity possible.

The chain joins TRBV11-2 to TRBJ1-2; D gene uncertain. This TCR came from a female donor older than 55 with stage I lung adenocarcinoma. Sample: peripheral blood, taken before any cancer treatment. The CDR3 protein is CASSLDLPSDGYTF. Here the CDR3 DNA reads TGTGCCAGCAGCTTAGATCTCCCCAGTGATGGCTACACCTTC. The full variable domain, rest sourced from reference TRBV11-2 and TRBJ1-2, is EAGVAQSPRYKIIEKRQSVAFWCNPISGHATLYWYQQILGQGPKLLIQFQNNGVVDDSQLPKDRFSAERLKGVDSTLKIQPAKLEDSAVYLCASSLDLPSDGYTFGSGTRLTVV.